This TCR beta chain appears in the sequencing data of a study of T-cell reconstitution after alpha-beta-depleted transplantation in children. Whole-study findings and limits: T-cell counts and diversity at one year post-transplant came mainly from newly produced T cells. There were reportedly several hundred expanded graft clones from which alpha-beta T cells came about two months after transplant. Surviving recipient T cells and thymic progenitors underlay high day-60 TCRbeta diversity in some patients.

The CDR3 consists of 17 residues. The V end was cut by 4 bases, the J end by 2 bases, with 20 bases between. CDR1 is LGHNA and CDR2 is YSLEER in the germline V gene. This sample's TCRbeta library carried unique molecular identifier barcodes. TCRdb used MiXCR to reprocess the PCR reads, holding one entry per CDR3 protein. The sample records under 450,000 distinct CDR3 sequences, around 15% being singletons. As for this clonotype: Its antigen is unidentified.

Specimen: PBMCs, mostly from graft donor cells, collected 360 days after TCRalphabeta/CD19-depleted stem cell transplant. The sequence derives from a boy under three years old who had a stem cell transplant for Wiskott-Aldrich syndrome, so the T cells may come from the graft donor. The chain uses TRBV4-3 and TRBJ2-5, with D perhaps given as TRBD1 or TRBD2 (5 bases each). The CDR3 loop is CASSPYRGFLKQETQYF. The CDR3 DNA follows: TGCGCCAGCAGCCCCTACCGGGGCTTTCTGAAGCAAGAGACCCAGTACTTC.